This entry concerns a single TCR beta chain. Methods used by the authors: Scientists estimated how many nucleated cells there were by amplifying reference gene primers. The table came from immunoSEQ multiplex PCR; TCRdb's copy has only in-frame clones and leaves some out. V and J calls and clone size are as listed in that table; D and trimming were resolved from the DNA. The sample comprises some 300,000 clones, about 90% of which are singletons, and approximately 2% rests with the top ten. The record originates from a study of blood T cell repertoires in COVID-19. As for the study in general: Collection of acute and convalescent COVID-19 samples took place in the United States, Italy and Spain. The analysed material was cDNA or gDNA that came from T cells, B-cell-depleted T cells, or PBMCs.

The CDR3 contains 17 residues. The V gene's germline CDR1 is SGHRS and CDR2 YFSETQ. Trimming at V came to 4 bases and at J to 4 bases, leaving 16 bases not matched to a gene. This chain links TRBV5-1 with TRBJ1-1, with 7 positions matching TRBD1. Sequences were obtained from peripheral blood. This TCR was sampled from a man between 18 and 29 years old with active or convalescent COVID-19. DNA of the CDR3: TGCGCCAGCAGCAGAATATTTGAGGGGGCACGTCGCACTGAAGCTTTCTTT. It codes for CASSRIFEGARRTEAFF.